These 11 T cell receptor beta chains share one sample of origin, sequenced in a study of CD8+ T cells in alopecia areata. It was cDNA, reverse transcribed from extracted RNA, that served as the sequencing template. Sequenced by immunoSEQ multiplex PCR; TCRdb stores in-frame clones only, minus some. The sample lists fewer than 250,000 clones, roughly 60% occurring once. Treatment defined: oral pan-JAK inhibitor, 5-10 mg twice daily. This sample comprised CD4+ T cells sorted from blood, obtained at week 24, from a patient treated with tofacitinib. The receptors stem from a human donor with alopecia areata.

As for this clone: The same CDR3 also results from other DNA sequences found in this sample. The chain combines TRBV29-1 with TRBJ2-3, with D uncertain. In germline, CDR1 is SQVTM, CDR2 ANQGSEA. V shed 4 bases and J shed 5 bases, with 4 bases lying between them. There are 10 residues in the CDR3. The CDR3 DNA reads TGCAGCGTTGGGGAAGATACGCAGTATTTT. It translates to CSVGEDTQYF.

The chain links TRBV7-2 to TRBJ2-2, with 7 bases aligning to TRBD1. Per germline, CDR1 SGHTA and CDR2 FQGNSA. This CDR3 contains 16 residues. The junction had 10 bases not matched to a gene; V was cut back by 5 bases and J by 4 bases. CDR3 in amino acids: CASSPWKGAGTGELFF. The CDR3 DNA reads as TGTGCCAGCAGCCCCTGGAAGGGGGCGGGCACCGGGGAGCTGTTTTTT.

Turning to this clone: Distinct nucleotide sequences in the sample also encode this CDR3. V usage is TRBV29-1 and J usage is TRBJ1-5; D gene ambiguous. Germline CDR1 and CDR2: SQVTM and ANQGSEA. V was trimmed by 4 bases and J by 3 bases, leaving 7 bases between them. CDR3 length: 12 amino acids. The CDR3 reads CSVGGTNQPQHF. CDR3 sequence (DNA): TGCAGCGTTGGGGGTACCAATCAGCCCCAGCATTTT.

The chain links TRBV5-1 to TRBJ2-7; D might be TRBD2 (6 bases). The CDR3 is made up of 14 amino acids. The ends were cut back, 4 bases at V and 2 bases at J, with 13 bases in the middle. Germline CDR1 reads SGHRS; CDR2 reads YFSETQ. In DNA, the CDR3 is TGCGCCAGCAGCCCCGAACTAGCTACCTACGAGCAGTACTTC. Amino acid sequence: CASSPELATYEQYF.

This rearrangement joins TRBV15 to TRBJ2-2; possibly TRBD2 for D (6 bases). With 5 bases removed from V and 9 bases from J, the gap between germline ends came to 22 bases. This CDR3 has 16 amino acids. CDR1 and CDR2 (germline): LNHNV, YYDKDF (reference sequence). DNA of the CDR3: TGTGCCACCAGCTCAGGAGATACGGGGAGCGGGCGGGAGCTGTTTTTT. Protein sequence: CATSSGDTGSGRELFF.

The genes are TRBV7-2 and TRBJ2-2; the D call may be TRBD1 or TRBD2 (5 bases each). In germline, CDR1 is SGHTA, CDR2 FQGNSA. The CDR3 runs to 15 residues. The germline V and J ends were trimmed by 11 bases and 1 base, with 17 bases remaining between them. The CDR3 protein is CAQGGRGENTGELFF. The CDR3 bases are TGTGCCCAAGGTGGACGAGGGGAGAACACCGGGGAGCTGTTTTTT.

The CDR3 sequence: CASWPATTPTEQYF. The DNA of the CDR3 is TGTGCCAGCTGGCCAGCCACTACCCCTACCGAGCAGTACTTC. The chain carries TRBV27 and TRBJ2-7; no clear D. Germline values: CDR1 MNHEY, CDR2 SMNVEV (reference sequence). The CDR3 spans 14 residues. V was cut by 8 bases and J by 6 bases, with 20 bases left in between.

The gene calls are TRBV30 and TRBJ1-2, with no clear D. V lost 3 bases and J lost 0, with 11 bases in between. Germline V gene lookup returns CDR1 GTSNPN and CDR2 SVGIG (reference sequence). The CDR3 contains 14 residues. The CDR3 bases are TGTGCCTGGAGCCTAAACGGAGCTAACTATGGCTACACCTTC. Protein sequence: CAWSLNGANYGYTF. Drawing the rest from reference TRBV30 and TRBJ1-2, the complete variable domain is SQTIHQWPATLVQPVGSPLSLECTVEGTSNPNLYWYRQAAGRGLQLLFYSVGIGQISSEVPQNLSASRPQDRQFILSSKKLLLSDSGFYLCAWSLNGANYGYTFGSGTRLTVV.

This clone came up a few times. The CDR3, as DNA: TGTGCCAGCAGCTTAGAAGGGAGACAGGGGGACTATGGCTACACCTTC. Translation: CASSLEGRQGDYGYTF. The chain is built from TRBV11-3 and TRBJ1-2; 9 bases are a match to TRBD1. The CDR3 is 16 residues long. V lost 0 bases and J lost 3; bases outside the gene matches: 5. Germline V CDR1 and CDR2: SGHNT, YENEEA.

In regard to this clone: The final CDR3 position lacks the conserved phenylalanine or tryptophan, pointing to a likely read error. The V call is TRBV25-1, the J call TRBJ2-3, with 9 nucleotides matching TRBD2. V lost 4 bases to trimming and J lost 6 bases; unmatched junction nucleotides: 5. The CDR3 has 14 residues. CDR1 and CDR2 (germline): MGHDK, SYGVNS. In nucleotides, the CDR3 is TGTGCCAGCAGTGGAGCGGGGGGATGGGATACGCAGTATGTT. This encodes CASSGAGGWDTQYV.

The chain employs TRBV4-3 and TRBJ2-3; perhaps D is TRBD1 or TRBD2 (5 bases each). Trimming removed 3 bases at V and 2 bases at J, with 12 bases between. The CDR3 is made up of 15 amino acids. Per the germline V gene, CDR1 is LGHNA and CDR2 is YSLEER. The CDR3 coding sequence is TGCGCCAGCAGCCAGGACGGGACGGTCACAGATACGCAGTATTTT. Protein product: CASSQDGTVTDTQYF.